Presented here are 8 T cell receptor beta chains from one specimen sequenced in a study of blood T cell repertoires in COVID-19. The protocol was immunoSEQ multiplex PCR, while the TCRdb copy is restricted to in-frame clones and leaves out a portion. Here the sample spans about 180,000 clones, over 75% being singletons. The sequencing sample was made of peripheral blood. The receptors come from a woman aged 80 or older with acute or convalescent COVID-19.

The rearrangement joins TRBV12-3 or TRBV12-4 to TRBJ1-5; D not resolved. V was clipped by 6 bases and J by 0 bases, with 6 bases between them. This CDR3 is built from 13 residues. The CDR3 here is CASRANSNQPQHF. CDR3 bases: TGTGCCAGCAGGGCCAATAGCAATCAGCCCCAGCATTTT.

The chain joins TRBV12-5 to TRBJ2-5; no definite D call. V was cut by 1 base and J by 0 bases, with 6 bases left in between. This CDR3 has 14 residues. Germline loops: CDR1 LGHNT, CDR2 FRNRAP. The CDR3, as DNA: TGTGCTAGTGGTTTGGGGCGGAACCAAGAGACCCAGTACTTC. Translating it yields CASGLGRNQETQYF.

The chain carries TRBV7-9 and TRBJ1-4; D ambiguous. Germline V gives CDR1 SEHNR, CDR2 FQNEAQ (reference sequence). Trimming took 5 bases from V and 13 from J, leaving 11 bases between them. The CDR3 has 11 amino acids. For the CDR3, the DNA is TGTGCCAGCAGCACGGGAGGTTCACTGTTTTTT. The encoded protein is CASSTGGSLFF.

The chain couples TRBV30 to TRBJ2-3; 13 bases fit TRBD2. Germline V gene sequence: CDR1 GTSNPN, CDR2 SVGIG (reference sequence). The CDR3 spans 15 residues. With 3 bases clipped from V and 6 bases from J, the junction kept 6 bases outside the gene matches. This chain's CDR3 is CAWSVLAGGPDTQYF. CDR3 coding DNA: TGTGCCTGGAGCGTACTAGCGGGAGGGCCGGATACGCAGTATTTT.

This sequence joins TRBV29-1 and TRBJ1-6; tentative D call: TRBD1 (6 bases). The CDR3 is 13 residues long. The V gene lost 4 bases and the J gene lost 8 bases, with 12 bases spanning the gap. The germline V gene has CDR1 SQVTM and CDR2 ANQGSEA. The CDR3 loop is CSVGTEMYSPLHF. In nucleotides, the CDR3 is TGCAGCGTTGGGACAGAGATGTATTCACCCCTCCACTTT.

This clone was found a few times. V usage is TRBV19 and J usage is TRBJ2-2; unclear D gene. In germline, CDR1 is LNHDA, CDR2 SQIVND (reference sequence). The V gene lost 6 bases and the J gene lost 7 bases, with 6 bases spanning the gap. There are 11 residues in the CDR3. CDR3 DNA: TGTGCCAGTAGCCGTTACGGGGAGCTGTTTTTT. Amino acids: CASSRYGELFF.

This rearrangement joins TRBV3-1 (or the pseudogene TRBV3-2) to TRBJ2-5; TRBD2 matches 9 bases. CDR3 length: 14 residues. V lost 4 bases and J lost 5; bases outside the gene matches: 5. The germline V gene encodes CDR1 LGHDT and CDR2 YNNKEL (reference sequence). The CDR3 DNA sequence: TGTGCCAGCAGCCTAGCGGGAGTGAGCGAGACCCAGTACTTC. Amino acid sequence: CASSLAGVSETQYF.

The V call is TRBV29-1, the J call TRBJ1-1; D gene ambiguous. This CDR3 has 13 amino acids. The germline V gene has CDR1 SQVTM and CDR2 ANQGSEA. V lost 6 bases, J lost 4 bases, and 15 bases lay in between. CDR3 amino acids: CSVRETRGTEAFF. The CDR3 bases are TGCAGCGTCCGTGAGACGCGGGGCACTGAAGCTTTCTTT.